These T cell receptor beta chains were read from a single sample in a study of CD8+CD57+ T cells in acquired aplastic anemia. TCRdb used MiXCR to reprocess the reads, holding one entry per CDR3 protein. The data show 200,000 or so distinct CDR3 sequences, with 64% seen just once and about 45% held by the top ten. Material for sequencing was sorted CD4+, CD8+, or CD8+CD57+ T cells (not recorded which) from PBMCs. The receptors come from a human donor with severe aplastic anemia or a healthy control (not recorded which). Each CDR3 is given with its conserved first and last residue.

J gene: TRBJ2-7
V gene: TRBV7-2
CDR3 protein: CASSLGGGRDYEQYF

J gene: TRBJ2-1
V gene: TRBV12-3/TRBV12-4
CDR3 protein: CASSLVGEQFF

J gene: TRBJ1-2
V gene: TRBV27
CDR3 protein: CASSFGAGQHYGYTF

J gene: TRBJ2-7
V gene: TRBV6-1
CDR3 protein: CASSEDQTYYEQYF

J gene: TRBJ2-1
V gene: TRBV20-1
CDR3 protein: CSARESGTGLSNEQFF

J gene: TRBJ2-3
V gene: TRBV29-1
CDR3 protein: CSGTSGGEDTQYF

J gene: TRBJ2-7
V gene: TRBV7-8
CDR3 protein: CASSLVLLGEQYF

J gene: TRBJ2-1
V gene: TRBV7-6
CDR3 protein: CASSQTRGGNTEQFF

J gene: TRBJ1-1
V gene: TRBV2
CDR3 protein: CASSRDRTLLSNTEAFF

J gene: TRBJ2-7
V gene: TRBV7-9
CDR3 protein: CASSPLSASYEQYF

J gene: TRBJ2-5
V gene: TRBV2
CDR3 protein: CASSEGLGVETQYF

J gene: TRBJ2-7
V gene: TRBV7-2
CDR3 protein: CASSPSVAALYEQYF

J gene: TRBJ2-1
V gene: TRBV2
CDR3 protein: CARGTSGGVYNEQFF

J gene: TRBJ2-1
V gene: TRBV2
CDR3 protein: CASSLERGVNEQFF

J gene: TRBJ2-5
V gene: TRBV7-6
CDR3 protein: CASILPHRSIKTQYF

J gene: TRBJ1-4
V gene: TRBV20-1
CDR3 protein: CSAREERGDEKLFF

J gene: TRBJ2-2
V gene: TRBV29-1
CDR3 protein: CSVGWVGMTGELFF

J gene: TRBJ2-3
V gene: TRBV7-9
CDR3 protein: CASSLILVGGADGDTQYF

J gene: TRBJ2-5
V gene: TRBV13
CDR3 protein: CASSLDRAESQETQYF

J gene: TRBJ2-2
V gene: TRBV11-2
CDR3 protein: CASSFGGVGELFF

J gene: TRBJ2-4
V gene: TRBV12-3/TRBV12-4
CDR3 protein: CASSEQDRGQYF

J gene: TRBJ1-2
V gene: TRBV20-1
CDR3 protein: CSARDLDRAYGYTF

J gene: TRBJ2-2
V gene: TRBV4-2
CDR3 protein: CASSQEGPSNTGELFF

J gene: TRBJ2-7
V gene: TRBV3-1
CDR3 protein: CASSQAGALSHEQYF

J gene: TRBJ2-7
V gene: TRBV7-9
CDR3 protein: CASSLSSRGRSYEQYF

J gene: TRBJ1-2
V gene: TRBV20-1
CDR3 protein: CSAEGRSLVHGYTF

J gene: TRBJ1-1
V gene: TRBV10-3
CDR3 protein: CAISALSTGGAGTEAFF

J gene: TRBJ1-5
V gene: TRBV20-1
CDR3 protein: CSARRMGGNQPQHF

J gene: TRBJ2-5
V gene: TRBV7-6
CDR3 protein: CASSLGTGNFQETQYF

J gene: TRBJ1-2
V gene: TRBV6-1
CDR3 protein: CASSVGVDYGYTF

J gene: TRBJ2-3
V gene: TRBV19
CDR3 protein: CASSARGVFWQGQDTQYF

J gene: TRBJ2-7
V gene: TRBV7-2
CDR3 protein: CASSYASGPYEQYF

J gene: TRBJ1-2
V gene: TRBV28
CDR3 protein: CASGGQGGYTF

J gene: TRBJ1-6
V gene: TRBV6-1
CDR3 protein: CASGTEYNSPLHF

J gene: TRBJ1-2
V gene: TRBV25-1
CDR3 protein: CASSYQQGDYGYTF

J gene: TRBJ2-1
V gene: TRBV5-1
CDR3 protein: CASRRTGQGLNEQFF

J gene: TRBJ1-2
V gene: TRBV7-3
CDR3 protein: CASSSGPGGSGYTF

J gene: TRBJ1-1
V gene: TRBV5-1
CDR3 protein: CANSLVRMNTEAFF

J gene: TRBJ1-5
V gene: TRBV7-2
CDR3 protein: CASSTGGSSNQPQHF

J gene: TRBJ2-7
V gene: TRBV19
CDR3 protein: CATSVTSGTYEQYF

J gene: TRBJ1-2
V gene: TRBV7-2
CDR3 protein: CASSEEAGRAGYTF

J gene: TRBJ2-7
V gene: TRBV7-9
CDR3 protein: CASSGRITLDYEQYF

J gene: TRBJ2-3
V gene: TRBV10-2
CDR3 protein: CATSPGESQLTQYF

J gene: TRBJ1-1
V gene: TRBV27
CDR3 protein: CASSFQKGEVEADTEAFF

J gene: TRBJ1-5
V gene: TRBV29-1
CDR3 protein: CSVATQTGVGGNQPQHF

J gene: TRBJ2-7
V gene: TRBV20-1
CDR3 protein: CSARDARTSGSYEQYF

J gene: TRBJ1-1
V gene: TRBV6-1
CDR3 protein: CASSEERVAGGLTEAFF

J gene: TRBJ2-3
V gene: TRBV19
CDR3 protein: CASSILGNKQYF

J gene: TRBJ1-6
V gene: TRBV7-8
CDR3 protein: CASSLGGNSPLHF

J gene: TRBJ2-5
V gene: TRBV20-1
CDR3 protein: CSALGTSRETQYF

J gene: TRBJ2-1
V gene: TRBV5-4
CDR3 protein: CASSLNLGGNEQFF

J gene: TRBJ1-3
V gene: TRBV7-9
CDR3 protein: CASSFIQGGGENTIYF

J gene: TRBJ2-7
V gene: TRBV10-3
CDR3 protein: CAISAAGTAGEQYF

J gene: TRBJ2-1
V gene: TRBV7-9
CDR3 protein: CASSSGQRTYNEQFF